This T cell receptor beta chain was profiled in a study of T cell responses to AZD1222 COVID-19 vaccine. In the case of this clone: Its antigen is not identified.

Regarding the study as a whole: Targets within unmutated variant regions were reportedly found for nearly half of spike-specific TCRs. With dominance at 160-218 and 743-854, vaccine-associated CD4 TCRs spanned spike. Sampling captured repertoires only after the peak T cell response.

Sequencing used immunoSEQ multiplex PCR; TCRdb keeps in-frame clones, though not all of them. Of just over 90,000 clones listed, 80% to 90% are singletons. With V trimmed by 0 bases and J by 5 bases, 6 bases remained unmatched. This CDR3 region has 15 residues. Germline CDR1 is SGHTA and CDR2 is FQGTGA. This specimen was peripheral blood, taken 28 days after the second AZD1222 dose. The clonotype originates from an adult who received the AZD1222 COVID-19 vaccine. The V and J genes are TRBV7-3 and TRBJ2-5, with 7 bases aligning to TRBD1. CDR3 loop: CASSLTTGIGETQYF. CDR3 DNA: TGTGCCAGCAGCTTAACGACAGGGATAGGGGAGACCCAGTACTTC.